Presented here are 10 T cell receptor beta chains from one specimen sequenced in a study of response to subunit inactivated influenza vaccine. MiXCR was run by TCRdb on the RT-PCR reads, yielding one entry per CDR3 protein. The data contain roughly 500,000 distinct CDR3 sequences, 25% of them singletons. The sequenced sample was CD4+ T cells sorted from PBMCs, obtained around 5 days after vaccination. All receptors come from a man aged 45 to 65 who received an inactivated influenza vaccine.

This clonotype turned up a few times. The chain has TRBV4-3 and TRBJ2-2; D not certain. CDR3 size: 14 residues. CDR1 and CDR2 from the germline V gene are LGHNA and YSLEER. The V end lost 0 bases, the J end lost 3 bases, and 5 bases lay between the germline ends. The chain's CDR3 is CASSQDSYTGELFF. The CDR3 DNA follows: TGCGCCAGCAGCCAAGATTCGTACACCGGGGAGCTGTTTTTT.

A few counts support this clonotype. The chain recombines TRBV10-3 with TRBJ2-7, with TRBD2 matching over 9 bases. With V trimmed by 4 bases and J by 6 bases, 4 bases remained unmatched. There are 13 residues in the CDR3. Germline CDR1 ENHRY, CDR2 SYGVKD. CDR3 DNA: TGTGCCATCAGTGGACTAGCGGTAGGCGAGCAGTACTTC. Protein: CAISGLAVGEQYF.

The CDR3 coding sequence is TGCGCCAGCAGCCCCATTCCAGCCTCCTACGAGCAGTACTTC. It encodes CASSPIPASYEQYF. This chain connects TRBV5-1 to TRBJ2-7; D is unclear. Deletions cut 4 bases from V and 0 bases from J, with 11 bases between. Germline CDR1 SGHRS, CDR2 YFSETQ. The CDR3 length is 14 residues.

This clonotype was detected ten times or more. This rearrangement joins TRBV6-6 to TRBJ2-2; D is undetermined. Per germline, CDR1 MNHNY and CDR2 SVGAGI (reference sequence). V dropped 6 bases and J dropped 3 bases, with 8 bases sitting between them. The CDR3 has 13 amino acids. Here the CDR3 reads CASRSVDTGELFF. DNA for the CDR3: TGTGCCAGCAGATCCGTGGACACCGGGGAGCTGTTTTTT.

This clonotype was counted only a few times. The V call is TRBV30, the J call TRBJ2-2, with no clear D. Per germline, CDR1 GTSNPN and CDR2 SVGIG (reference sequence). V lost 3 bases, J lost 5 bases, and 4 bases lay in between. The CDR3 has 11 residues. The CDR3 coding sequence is TGTGCCTGGAGGGGGACCGGGGAGCTGTTTTTT. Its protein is CAWRGTGELFF.

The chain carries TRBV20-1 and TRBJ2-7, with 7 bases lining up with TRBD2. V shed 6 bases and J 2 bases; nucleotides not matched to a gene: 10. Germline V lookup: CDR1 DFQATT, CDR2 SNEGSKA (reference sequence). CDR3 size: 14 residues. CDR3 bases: TGCAGTGCCCCCAAAGCCGGGACTACCTACGAGCAGTACTTC. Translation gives CSAPKAGTTYEQYF.

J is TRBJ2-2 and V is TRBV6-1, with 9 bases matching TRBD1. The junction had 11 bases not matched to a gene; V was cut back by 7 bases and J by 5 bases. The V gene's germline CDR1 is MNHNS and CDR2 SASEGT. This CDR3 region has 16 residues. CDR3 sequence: CASKSAGQGKTGELFF. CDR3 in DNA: TGTGCCAGCAAATCAGCGGGACAGGGTAAAACCGGGGAGCTGTTTTTT.

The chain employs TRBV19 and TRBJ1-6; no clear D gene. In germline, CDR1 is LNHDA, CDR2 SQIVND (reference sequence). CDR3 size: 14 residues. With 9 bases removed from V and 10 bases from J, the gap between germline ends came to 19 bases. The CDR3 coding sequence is TGTGCCAGCGACACGGGCACCCGATCCTCACCCCTCCACTTT. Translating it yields CASDTGTRSSPLHF.

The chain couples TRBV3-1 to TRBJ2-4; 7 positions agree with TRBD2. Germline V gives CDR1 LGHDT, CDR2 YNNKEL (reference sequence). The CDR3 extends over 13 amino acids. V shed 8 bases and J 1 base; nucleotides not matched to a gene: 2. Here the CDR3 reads CASGEGAKNIQYF. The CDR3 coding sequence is TGTGCCAGCGGGGAGGGGGCCAAAAACATTCAGTACTTC.

The CDR3: CAIQGGVGTEAFF. The CDR3 DNA sequence: TGTGCCATCCAAGGGGGTGTCGGCACTGAAGCTTTCTTT. The chain has TRBV10-3 and TRBJ1-1; TRBD1 might be the D (6 bases). This CDR3 is built from 13 residues. V gave up 8 bases and J gave up 4 bases, with 14 bases separating them. Germline V gene sequence: CDR1 ENHRY, CDR2 SYGVKD.